The 24 T cell receptor beta chains below come from one sample, sequenced in a study of OX40 agonist ivuxolimab in advanced cancers. This table comes from immunoSEQ multiplex PCR, and its TCRdb copy is limited to in-frame clones, with some not included. The sample has tens of thousands of clones; 84% are singletons. The material was CD4+ or CD8+ T cells sorted from blood, obtained in a trial of the OX40 agonist ivuxolimab. These receptors all come from an adult with an advanced solid tumor such as melanoma, head and neck, liver or kidney cancer.

The rearrangement joins TRBV28 to TRBJ1-2, with 8 bases fitting TRBD1. The CDR3 is made up of 16 amino acids. The V gene end was trimmed by 5 bases and the J gene end by 2 bases; junction bases not matched to a gene: 10. Germline assignment: CDR1 MDHEN and CDR2 SYDVKM. In DNA, the CDR3 is TGTGCCAGCAGTAAACCCGTTTACAGGGGGAACTATGGCTACACCTTC. Amino acids: CASSKPVYRGNYGYTF.

The chain is built from TRBV7-6 and TRBJ2-1, with 10 bases aligning to TRBD2. Per the germline V gene, CDR1 is SGHVS and CDR2 is FNYEAQ. The CDR3 totals 21 residues. After removal of 2 bases from V and 3 bases from J, the junction contained 19 bases not matched to a gene. The CDR3 DNA is TGTGCCAGCAGCTTAAATCCCCCCACTAGCGGGGCAACGGGCTTCTACAATGAGCAGTTCTTC. The encoded protein is CASSLNPPTSGATGFYNEQFF.

J is TRBJ1-3 and V is TRBV13; D remains unclear. Trimming stripped 1 base from V and 3 bases from J, with 10 bases between. The CDR3 runs 15 residues. CDR1 is PRHDT, CDR2 FYEKMQ, per germline (reference sequence). The DNA of the CDR3 is TGTGCCAGCAGCTTAGCATGGGGAGGTGGAAACACCATATATTTT. This gives the protein CASSLAWGGGNTIYF.

This clone was counted a single time. The rearrangement uses TRBV19 and TRBJ2-5; D is unresolved. Between the trimmed V and J ends, which lost 5 bases and 4 bases, there was a span of 14 bases. This CDR3 comprises 14 residues. The germline CDR1 and CDR2 sequences are LNHDA and SQIVND (reference sequence). This CDR3 reads CASSFDLDGETQYF. CDR3 coding DNA: TGTGCCAGTAGTTTCGACCTGGACGGAGAGACCCAGTACTTC.

The chain links TRBV7-2 to TRBJ2-1; 10 bases match TRBD2. CDR1 is SGHTA, CDR2 FQGNSA, per germline. Trimming cost V 2 bases and J 15 bases; bases outside gene matches: 10. This CDR3 is 14 amino acids long. The CDR3 bases are TGTGCCAGCAGCTTAAGTAGCGGGGGGACCCCCGGGTTCTTC. Its translation is CASSLSSGGTPGFF.

This sequence joins TRBV10-3 and TRBJ1-1, with D unresolved. Deletions cut 3 bases from V and 2 bases from J, with 7 bases between. This CDR3 comprises 13 residues. Germline V gene data show CDR1 as ENHRY and CDR2 as SYGVKD. In nucleotides, the CDR3 is TGTGCCATCAGTGAAGCTGGAAACACTGAAGCTTTCTTT. It is translated as CAISEAGNTEAFF.

The J gene is TRBJ1-3, the V gene TRBV21-1; the D segment call TRBD1 is taken from the table without a DNA check. TRBV21-1 is an annotated pseudogene. The CDR3 is 15 amino acids. Here the CDR3 reads CARDYLTGKGNTIYF. The CDR3 bases are TGTGCCAGAGACTATCTTACAGGGAAAGGAAACACCATATATTTT.

V gene TRBV6-1 combines with J gene TRBJ2-2, with TRBD1 matching over 10 bases. Trimming took 6 bases from V and 5 from J; bases not matched to a gene: 6. Per the germline V gene, CDR1 is MNHNS and CDR2 is SASEGT. There are 15 residues in the CDR3. The CDR3 spells CASRGDRGITGELFF. The CDR3 DNA reads as TGTGCCAGCAGAGGGGACAGGGGTATTACCGGGGAGCTGTTTTTT.

This rearrangement joins TRBV9 to TRBJ2-3; either TRBD1 or TRBD2 may supply D (5 bases each). Trimming took 1 base from V and 4 from J, leaving 10 bases between them. The CDR3 sequence is 14 residues long. Germline V CDR1 and CDR2: SGDLS, YYNGEE. For the CDR3, the DNA is TGTGCCAGCAGCGTATCGGGGCTATCAGATACGCAGTATTTT. Encoded protein: CASSVSGLSDTQYF. The entire variable domain, with the rest obtained from reference TRBV9 and TRBJ2-3, is as follows: DSGVTQTPKHLITATGQRVTLRCSPRSGDLSVYWYQQSLDQGLQFLIQYYNGEERAKGNILERFSAQQFPDLHSELNLSSLELGDSALYFCASSVSGLSDTQYFGPGTRLTVL.

V is TRBV7-3 and J is TRBJ2-1; 7 nucleotides agree with TRBD2. Unmatched junction bases numbered 11, after V lost 3 bases and J lost 9 bases. The germline V gene encodes CDR1 SGHTA and CDR2 FQGTGA. CDR3 length: 15 residues. DNA for the CDR3: TGTGCCAGCAGCTTCCTCGGGGGGTCATTGGGTGAGCAGTTCTTC. Its translation is CASSFLGGSLGEQFF.

The V gene is TRBV6-5, the J gene TRBJ2-7, with unresolved D. This CDR3 is built from 13 residues. Trimming shortened V by 6 bases and J by 1 base, and 10 bases separated the two germline ends. The germline V gene encodes CDR1 MNHEY and CDR2 SVGAGI. The CDR3 loop reads CASRAAGSYEQYF. In DNA, the CDR3 is TGTGCCAGCAGGGCAGCCGGATCCTACGAGCAGTACTTC.

The CDR3 region is CASSPEYRQVVGYTF. The CDR3 bases are TGTGCCAGCTCACCTGAGTATCGACAGGTTGTTGGCTACACCTTC. The rearrangement links TRBV18 to TRBJ1-2; D may be TRBD1 (6 bases). Germline V gene data show CDR1 as KGHSH and CDR2 as LQKENI. V was pared by 3 bases and J by 7 bases, with 18 bases between. The CDR3 consists of 15 residues.

The chain recombines TRBV29-1 with TRBJ2-1, with TRBD2 matching 8 bases. Trimming cost V 4 bases and J 10 bases; bases outside gene matches: 15. Germline values: CDR1 SQVTM, CDR2 ANQGSEA. The CDR3 totals 15 residues. CDR3 sequence (DNA): TGCAGCGTTGTAAATGGCCTGATCGGGACTAGGGAGCAGTTCTTC. Residues: CSVVNGLIGTREQFF.

The CDR3 reads CASSYASGSVGELFF. The DNA of the CDR3 is TGTGCCAGCAGTTATGCTAGCGGGAGTGTCGGGGAGCTGTTTTTT. The chain links TRBV6-5 to TRBJ2-2; 10 bases fit TRBD2. V was clipped by 3 bases and J by 7 bases; unmatched bases: 5. The CDR3 is made up of 15 amino acids. Germline V gene sequence: CDR1 MNHEY, CDR2 SVGAGI.

The V call is TRBV7-7, the J call TRBJ2-3, with D possibly matching TRBD1 (8 bases). Germline V gives CDR1 SSHAT, CDR2 FNYEAQ (reference sequence). Deletions cut 5 bases from V and 4 bases from J, with 16 bases between. The CDR3 totals 15 residues. This chain's CDR3 is CASSQTGGRADTQYF. The CDR3 nucleotides read TGTGCCAGCAGCCAAACAGGGGGGAGGGCAGATACGCAGTATTTT. Combining the CDR3 with reference TRBV7-7 and TRBJ2-3 gives the whole variable domain GAGVSQSPRYKVTKRGQDVTLRCDPISSHATLYWYQQALGQGPEFLTYFNYEAQPDKSGLPSDRFSAERPEGSISTLTIQRTEQRDSAMYRCASSQTGGRADTQYFGPGTRLTVL.

This clone was recorded a few times. The chain couples TRBV7-9 to TRBJ1-2; D possibly corresponds to TRBD1 (5 bases). Germline V gene sequence: CDR1 SEHNR, CDR2 FQNEAQ (reference sequence). Trimming took 1 base from V and 6 from J, leaving 12 bases between them. This CDR3 is built from 14 residues. The CDR3 DNA is TGTGCCAGCAGCTTAGATTCGGGACTTGATGGCTACACCTTC. Encoded protein: CASSLDSGLDGYTF.

The J gene is TRBJ2-2, the V gene TRBV7-9; 7 bases are a match to TRBD1. The CDR3 runs to 16 residues. V shed 4 bases, J shed 0 bases, and the junction held 5 bases outside the gene matches. Germline lookup yields CDR1 SEHNR and CDR2 FQNEAQ (reference sequence). The CDR3 region has the DNA TGTGCCAGCAGCTCCCGGACAGGCACGAACACCGGGGAGCTGTTTTTT. Its protein product is CASSSRTGTNTGELFF.

The V and J genes are TRBV10-3 and TRBJ2-7, with D perhaps TRBD1 (5 bases). The CDR3 has 15 residues. V was clipped by 11 bases and J by 4 bases, with 24 bases between them. The germline CDR1 and CDR2 sequences are ENHRY and SYGVKD. The CDR3 is CAARAGAIGNYEQYF. CDR3 in DNA: TGTGCCGCCAGGGCTGGGGCGATAGGGAATTACGAGCAGTACTTC.

This chain links TRBV19 with TRBJ2-3; 11 positions agree with TRBD2. V lost 6 bases and J lost 4; bases outside the gene matches: 9. The germline CDR1 and CDR2 sequences are LNHDA and SQIVND (reference sequence). The CDR3 length is 16 residues. The CDR3 DNA reads as TGTGCCAGTAGGAGGAGTAGCGGGGGGGCCCCAGATACGCAGTATTTT. This encodes CASRRSSGGAPDTQYF.

The V call is TRBV28, the J call TRBJ1-5, with no clear D. Germline loops: CDR1 MDHEN, CDR2 SYDVKM. V dropped 0 bases and J dropped 1 base, with 4 bases sitting between them. This CDR3 has 14 residues. The DNA for the CDR3 is TGTGCCAGCAGTTTATGGGCCAGCAATCAGCCCCAGCATTTT. Protein sequence: CASSLWASNQPQHF.

This clone came up a few times. V and J are TRBV5-6 and TRBJ2-7; D not resolved. The length of the CDR3 is 15 residues. The germline V gene has CDR1 SGHDT and CDR2 YYEEEE. The V end lost 3 bases, the J end lost 9 bases, and 22 bases lay between the germline ends. The CDR3 region has the DNA TGTGCCAGCAGCTCCCTCCGAACTCTCTCTCTTCGGCAGTACTTC. This gives the protein CASSSLRTLSLRQYF.

The chain employs TRBV6-6 and TRBJ1-4; tentative D call: TRBD1 (5 bases). CDR1 and CDR2 (germline): MNHNY, SVGAGI (reference sequence). The CDR3 spans 13 residues. Trimming took off 6 bases at V and 8 bases at J, with 13 bases between the two ends. The CDR3 DNA is TGTGCCAGCAGCCTCAGGGTGGAGGAAAAACTGTTTTTT. Translated: CASSLRVEEKLFF.

CDR3 residues: CSVGWGNEQYF. As DNA, the CDR3 is TGCAGCGTTGGATGGGGGAACGAGCAGTACTTC. The rearrangement joins TRBV29-1 to TRBJ2-7, with D possibly called TRBD1 or TRBD2 (5 bases each). The CDR3 consists of 11 residues. Trimming removed 4 bases at V and 5 bases at J, with 9 bases between. Germline V gives CDR1 SQVTM, CDR2 ANQGSEA.

V gene TRBV4-3 combines with J gene TRBJ2-1; D tentatively fits TRBD1 or TRBD2 (5 bases each). The CDR3 runs to 15 residues. Deletions cut 1 base from V and 7 bases from J, with 14 bases between. Germline V lookup: CDR1 LGHNA, CDR2 YSLEER. The CDR3 region is CASSQVRMGENEQFF. CDR3 DNA: TGCGCCAGCAGCCAAGTTAGAATGGGGGAAAATGAGCAGTTCTTC.